A selection of T cell receptor beta chains follows, all from one sample in a study of PD-1 blockade in classical Hodgkin lymphoma. Libraries were prepared by immunoSEQ multiplex PCR; TCRdb keeps only in-frame clonotypes and omits some of them. The sample includes roughly 20,000 clones, roughly 90% of them seen just once. The sequences come from peripheral blood mononuclear cells (PBMCs), collected before the second cycle of nivolumab. The origin of the receptors is a human donor with classical Hodgkin lymphoma. CDR3s include the opening cysteine and the closing phenylalanine or tryptophan. Fields, in order: J gene, clone size, D gene, V gene, CDR3 DNA, CDR3 protein. D genes are given only for firm matches. Some rows mark clone size as missing; the rest say once, few, many or name a class of expanded clone.

J gene: TRBJ1-5
clone size: -
D gene: TRBD1
V gene: TRBV5-1
CDR3 DNA: TGCGCCAGCAGCGAACAGGGGGCCGCCAATCAGCCCCAGCATTTT
CDR3 protein: CASSEQGAANQPQHF

J gene: TRBJ2-1
clone size: -
D gene: -
V gene: TRBV10-3
CDR3 DNA: TGTGCCACCTCTCCGGTAGGGGCAGCGGGCAACGACCTCTACAATGAGCAGTTCTTC
CDR3 protein: CATSPVGAAGNDLYNEQFF

J gene: TRBJ2-3
clone size: few
D gene: TRBD2
V gene: TRBV5-4
CDR3 DNA: TGTGCCAGCAGCCAAGGACTAGCGGGGCTCCGCACAGATACGCAGTATTTT
CDR3 protein: CASSQGLAGLRTDTQYF

J gene: TRBJ2-1
clone size: -
D gene: -
V gene: TRBV18
CDR3 DNA: TGTGCCAGCTCACCACGTTTCTACAGCTCCTACAATGAGCAGTTCTTC
CDR3 protein: CASSPRFYSSYNEQFF

J gene: TRBJ1-2
clone size: -
D gene: -
V gene: TRBV19
CDR3 DNA: TGTGCCAGTAACCCTGCGGCAGCCTTCTATGGCTACACCTTC
CDR3 protein: CASNPAAAFYGYTF

J gene: TRBJ1-5
clone size: -
D gene: TRBD1
V gene: TRBV4-3
CDR3 DNA: TGCGCCAGCAGCCAAGACCAGGGGGCCGGTCAGCCCCAGCATTTT
CDR3 protein: CASSQDQGAGQPQHF

J gene: TRBJ2-7
clone size: -
D gene: -
V gene: TRBV27
CDR3 DNA: TGTGCCAGCAGCACACGACGGGACTCCGCCGAGCAGTACTTC
CDR3 protein: CASSTRRDSAEQYF

J gene: TRBJ2-1
clone size: -
D gene: -
V gene: TRBV7-3
CDR3 DNA: TGTGCCAGCAGCTCCGGGGTAGGTGAGCAGTTCTTC
CDR3 protein: CASSSGVGEQFF

J gene: TRBJ1-1
clone size: -
D gene: TRBD1
V gene: TRBV9
CDR3 DNA: TGTGCCAGCAGCCCAAGTCCTGGGACAGCGAACACTGAAGCTTTCTTT
CDR3 protein: CASSPSPGTANTEAFF

J gene: TRBJ1-5
clone size: -
D gene: TRBD1
V gene: TRBV6-5
CDR3 DNA: TGTGCCAGCAGTTACAACACAGGGGGGCTCCAGCATTTT
CDR3 protein: CASSYNTGGLQHF

J gene: TRBJ2-6
clone size: -
D gene: -
V gene: TRBV4-1
CDR3 DNA: TGCGCCAGCAGTTACGCGTCTGGGGCCAACGTCCTGACTTTC
CDR3 protein: CASSYASGANVLTF

J gene: TRBJ1-6
clone size: -
D gene: -
V gene: TRBV5-1
CDR3 DNA: TGCGCCAGCAGCTATCAGGGTGATCCACCCCTCCACTTT
CDR3 protein: CASSYQGDPPLHF

J gene: TRBJ2-2
clone size: few
D gene: -
V gene: TRBV11-2
CDR3 DNA: TGTGCCAGCGGCGCGCGTGGCACCGGGGAGCTGTTTTTT
CDR3 protein: CASGARGTGELFF

J gene: TRBJ2-7
clone size: -
D gene: -
V gene: TRBV7-6
CDR3 DNA: TGTGCCAGCAGCGGCCAAGCTGGCCCCCCTGGGGACGAGCAGTACTTC
CDR3 protein: CASSGQAGPPGDEQYF

J gene: TRBJ1-2
clone size: -
D gene: TRBD1
V gene: TRBV6-5
CDR3 DNA: TGTGCCAGCAGTTACTCGATCCGGACAGGCAAGGGCTACACCTTC
CDR3 protein: CASSYSIRTGKGYTF

J gene: TRBJ1-1
clone size: once
D gene: TRBD1
V gene: TRBV5-1
CDR3 DNA: TGCGCCAGCAGCTTGTTGCAGGGGGACACTGAAGCTTTCTTT
CDR3 protein: CASSLLQGDTEAFF

J gene: TRBJ2-2
clone size: -
D gene: TRBD2
V gene: TRBV7-3
CDR3 DNA: TGTGCCAGCACCCCCGGACGGAGCGGGGGCCGGAACACCGGGGAGCTGTTTTTT
CDR3 protein: CASTPGRSGGRNTGELFF

J gene: TRBJ2-5
clone size: -
D gene: -
V gene: TRBV19
CDR3 DNA: TGTGCCAGTAGTCTAGACAGTGGAGCTACGGACCAGTACTTC
CDR3 protein: CASSLDSGATDQYF

J gene: TRBJ1-3
clone size: -
D gene: -
V gene: TRBV7-2
CDR3 DNA: TGTGCCAGCAGCCGGGACGGGGCTGGAAACACCATATATTTT
CDR3 protein: CASSRDGAGNTIYF

J gene: TRBJ2-7
clone size: once
D gene: TRBD1
V gene: TRBV7-6
CDR3 DNA: TGTGCCAGCAGCCCGGGGACAGGGGGGACCTACGAGCAGTACTTC
CDR3 protein: CASSPGTGGTYEQYF

J gene: TRBJ1-5
clone size: -
D gene: TRBD1
V gene: TRBV11-1
CDR3 DNA: TGTGCCAGCAGCCTAGCCGGGACAGGGGGCCAGGGGATGTATCAGCCCCAGCATTTT
CDR3 protein: CASSLAGTGGQGMYQPQHF

J gene: TRBJ2-4
clone size: -
D gene: -
V gene: TRBV6-6
CDR3 DNA: TGTGCCAGCAGGCGCGACACTTATAACATTCAGTACTTC
CDR3 protein: CASRRDTYNIQYF

J gene: TRBJ1-3
clone size: -
D gene: -
V gene: TRBV21-1
CDR3 DNA: TGTGCCAGCAGCAATAACGAGGGAAACACCATATATTTT
CDR3 protein: CASSNNEGNTIYF

J gene: TRBJ1-2
clone size: -
D gene: TRBD1
V gene: TRBV5-1
CDR3 DNA: TGCGCCAGCAGCTTGTTGGGGGGACAGGGTGATGGCTACACCTTC
CDR3 protein: CASSLLGGQGDGYTF

J gene: TRBJ1-5
clone size: -
D gene: -
V gene: TRBV2
CDR3 DNA: TGTGCCAGCAGTGGGGGCAGGGGCAATCAGCCCCAGCATTTT
CDR3 protein: CASSGGRGNQPQHF

J gene: TRBJ1-1
clone size: -
D gene: -
V gene: TRBV4-3
CDR3 DNA: TGCGCCAGCAGCCGAGGGGACCGGGAAAACACTGAAGCTTTCTTT
CDR3 protein: CASSRGDRENTEAFF

J gene: TRBJ1-3
clone size: few
D gene: -
V gene: TRBV7-9
CDR3 DNA: TGTGCCAGCAGCCCCGGGGGCTCTGGAAACACCATATATTTT
CDR3 protein: CASSPGGSGNTIYF

J gene: TRBJ2-3
clone size: once
D gene: TRBD2
V gene: TRBV4-2
CDR3 DNA: TGTGCCAGCAGCCAAGGACTAGCGGGGAGCACAGATACGCAGTATTTT
CDR3 protein: CASSQGLAGSTDTQYF

J gene: TRBJ1-2
clone size: -
D gene: -
V gene: TRBV2
CDR3 DNA: TGTGCCAGCAGTGGTCAGAACTATGGCTACACCTTC
CDR3 protein: CASSGQNYGYTF

J gene: TRBJ1-1
clone size: -
D gene: -
V gene: TRBV6-5
CDR3 DNA: TGTGCCAGCAGTTACCGGACTGAAGCTTTCTTT
CDR3 protein: CASSYRTEAFF

J gene: TRBJ1-1
clone size: -
D gene: -
V gene: TRBV7-9
CDR3 DNA: TGTGCCAGCAGCTTAGCTTGGCGTTTGAACACTGAAGCTTTCTTT
CDR3 protein: CASSLAWRLNTEAFF

J gene: TRBJ2-3
clone size: -
D gene: TRBD2
V gene: TRBV11-1
CDR3 DNA: TGTGCCAGCAGCTTATTATGGGGCGGGGGAGATACGCAGTATTTT
CDR3 protein: CASSLLWGGGDTQYF

J gene: TRBJ2-1
clone size: -
D gene: -
V gene: TRBV5-5
CDR3 DNA: TGTGCCAGCAGCCCCATTGGAAATGAGCAGTTCTTC
CDR3 protein: CASSPIGNEQFF

J gene: TRBJ2-5
clone size: -
D gene: -
V gene: TRBV6-1
CDR3 DNA: TGTGCCAGCAGCCTAGTGGCAGGGGAAAGGGAGACCCAGTACTTC
CDR3 protein: CASSLVAGERETQYF

J gene: TRBJ2-1
clone size: -
D gene: -
V gene: TRBV7-9
CDR3 DNA: TGTGCCAGCAGCTTACGTTACGGGGTAGGGTACAATGAGCAGTTCTTC
CDR3 protein: CASSLRYGVGYNEQFF

J gene: TRBJ2-7
clone size: -
D gene: TRBD1
V gene: TRBV4-2
CDR3 DNA: TGTGCCAGCAGCCCGTCAGGGACAGGGATTTGGTACGAGCAGTACTTC
CDR3 protein: CASSPSGTGIWYEQYF